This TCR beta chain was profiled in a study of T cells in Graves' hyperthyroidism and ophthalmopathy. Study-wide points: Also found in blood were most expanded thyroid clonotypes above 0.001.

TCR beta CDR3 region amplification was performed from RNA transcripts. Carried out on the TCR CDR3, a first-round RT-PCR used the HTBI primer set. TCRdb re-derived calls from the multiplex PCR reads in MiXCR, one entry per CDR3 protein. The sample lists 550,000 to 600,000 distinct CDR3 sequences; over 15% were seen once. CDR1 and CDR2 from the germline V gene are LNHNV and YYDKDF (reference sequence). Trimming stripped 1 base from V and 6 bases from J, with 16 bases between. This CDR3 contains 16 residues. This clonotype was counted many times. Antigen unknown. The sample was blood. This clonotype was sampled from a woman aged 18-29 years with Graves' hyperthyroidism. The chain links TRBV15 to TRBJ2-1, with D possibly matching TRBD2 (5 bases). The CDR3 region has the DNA TGTGCCACCAGCAGAGGGGTGGGAGTGGCAGGCAATGAGCAGTTCTTC. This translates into CATSRGVGVAGNEQFF.